This TCR beta chain was captured by sequencing in a study of control samples from healthy donors and cancer patients (dated by TCRdb to the early 2020s). From the cysteine up to the phenylalanine, the CDR3 has a length of 18 residues. The sequence is cut down to CDR3 DNA, 54 bases in frame from base 1. V lost 4 bases and J lost 3 bases; the stretch between them is 25 bases long. From the germline V gene (reference sequence), CDR1 is GTSNPN and CDR2 is SVGIG. In regard to this clone: This receptor's antigen is unknown. No quality values exist for individual bases; no much larger clone is one base distant.

The library was prepared using the immunoSEQ multiplex PCR assay. Here the immuneACCESS table is served through TCRdb, limited to in-frame sequences with V and J called. Missing clones are a known gap in these copies; in checked studies unresolved V genes cover under half, and the rest lacks a known reason. This sample comprises approximately 50,000 clones, more than 80% of them detected only once. In total, the top ten clones hold roughly 0.8% of the sample. The clonotype originates from a man in his thirties or forties with colorectal cancer. Sequenced: PBMCs. Recombination joined TRBV30 with TRBJ1-3, with TRBD1 perhaps the D gene, on 5 matching bases. The sequenced DNA: TGTGCCTGGAAACGGGGCTTCAAGGGGCCCTATATTGGAAACACCATATATTTT. Translated, this is CAWKRGFKGPYIGNTIYF.